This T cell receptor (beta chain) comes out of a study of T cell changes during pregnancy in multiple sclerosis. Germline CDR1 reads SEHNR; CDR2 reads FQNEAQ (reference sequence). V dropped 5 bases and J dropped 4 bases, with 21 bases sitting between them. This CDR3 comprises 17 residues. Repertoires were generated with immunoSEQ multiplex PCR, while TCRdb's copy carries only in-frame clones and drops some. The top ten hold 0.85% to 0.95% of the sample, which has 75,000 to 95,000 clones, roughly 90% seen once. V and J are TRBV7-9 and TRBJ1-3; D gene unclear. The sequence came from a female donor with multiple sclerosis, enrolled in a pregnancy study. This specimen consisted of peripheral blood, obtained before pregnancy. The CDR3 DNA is TGTGCCAGCAGCCTCCAGCTCCGACTGAGCTACGGAAACACCATATATTTT. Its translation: CASSLQLRLSYGNTIYF. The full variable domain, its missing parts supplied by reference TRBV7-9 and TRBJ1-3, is DTGVSQNPRHKITKRGQNVTFRCDPISEHNRLYWYRQTLGQGPEFLTYFQNEAQLEKSRLLSDRFSAERPKGSFSTLEIQRTEQGDSAMYLCASSLQLRLSYGNTIYFGEGSWLTVV.